Presented here are 9 T cell receptor beta chains from one specimen sequenced in a study of CD8 T cells in ankylosing spondylitis. TCRdb redid the calling of the 5' RACE reads with MiXCR, one entry per CDR3 protein. This sample carries some 240,000 distinct CDR3 sequences, 20% to 30% of them seen once, and the ten largest clones take over 0.55%. The specimen was blood, either unsorted or a sorted T cell fraction (not recorded which). The receptor source for this set is a male donor with ankylosing spondylitis or in good health (not recorded which).

This clonotype has a count of ten or more. J is TRBJ2-3 and V is TRBV20-1; no definite D call. V lost 6 bases and J lost 2, with 9 bases in between. The germline gives CDR1 DFQATT, CDR2 SNEGSKA (reference sequence). This CDR3 is 12 amino acids long. CDR3 protein: CSARHPTDTQYF. Written as DNA, the CDR3 is TGCAGTGCGCGGCACCCCACAGATACGCAGTATTTT.

The J gene is TRBJ1-6, the V gene TRBV15; D is undetermined. The CDR3 is 12 residues long. Trimming took off 3 bases at V and 9 bases at J, with 6 bases between the two ends. Germline V gene lookup returns CDR1 LNHNV and CDR2 YYDKDF (reference sequence). The CDR3 DNA sequence: TGTGCCACCAGCAGGAATCGTTCACCCCTCCACTTT. It codes for CATSRNRSPLHF.

Ten or more counts support this clonotype. V is TRBV20-1 and J is TRBJ2-7, with 10 bases lining up with TRBD1. Looked up from germline, CDR1 is DFQATT and CDR2 is SNEGSKA (reference sequence). The ends lost 0 bases at V and 4 bases at J; junction bases unmatched: 6. This CDR3 comprises 15 residues. The CDR3 is CSARDWRTGGYEQYF. CDR3 nucleotide sequence: TGCAGTGCTAGAGATTGGAGGACAGGGGGATACGAGCAGTACTTC.

This clonotype was seen repeatedly, ten times or more. CDR3 protein: CASSYSGLAAYEQYF. In DNA, the CDR3 is TGTGCCAGCAGTTACTCGGGACTAGCAGCGTACGAGCAGTACTTC. The chain couples TRBV6-5 to TRBJ2-7; 9 bases are shared with TRBD2. The CDR3 sequence is 15 residues long. The germline V gene has CDR1 MNHEY and CDR2 SVGAGI. The V gene end was trimmed by 0 bases and the J gene end by 4 bases; junction bases not matched to a gene: 4.

This clonotype was counted between two and nine times. The gene calls are TRBV12-3 or TRBV12-4 and TRBJ2-1; 9 bases are shared with TRBD1. After removal of 5 bases from V and 7 bases from J, the junction contained 9 bases not matched to a gene. This CDR3 is built from 15 residues. The DNA of the CDR3 is TGTGCCAGCAGTCCACGACAGGGGGGCTTAAATGAGCAGTTCTTC. It codes for CASSPRQGGLNEQFF.

The J gene is TRBJ2-3, the V gene TRBV7-8; D gene ambiguous. This CDR3 comprises 16 residues. The V gene's germline CDR1 is SGHVS and CDR2 FQNEAQ. Trimming shortened V by 6 bases and J by 1 base, and 17 bases separated the two germline ends. The CDR3 reads CASSPRLGLRTDTQYF. Here the CDR3 DNA reads TGTGCCAGCAGTCCGAGGTTAGGGCTTCGCACAGATACGCAGTATTTT.

This clonotype was picked up many times. This chain links TRBV5-1 with TRBJ2-3; TRBD2 aligns across 12 bases. After removal of 3 bases from V and 4 bases from J, the junction contained 6 bases not matched to a gene. Germline V CDR1 and CDR2: SGHRS, YFSETQ. The CDR3 totals 16 residues. CDR3 sequence (DNA): TGCGCCAGCAGCTGGACTAGCGGGGCTCAAGCAGATACGCAGTATTTT. Translating it yields CASSWTSGAQADTQYF.

This clonotype was seen ten or more times. This chain joins TRBV20-1 and TRBJ2-1; TRBD2 is a possible D gene (5 bases). The CDR3 loop spans 13 amino acids. Looked up from germline, CDR1 is DFQATT and CDR2 is SNEGSKA (reference sequence). V shed 3 bases and J shed 7 bases, with 13 bases lying between them. The CDR3 DNA is TGCAGTGCTAGGGGATCTAGCATGAATGAGCAGTTCTTC. This sequence encodes CSARGSSMNEQFF.

CDR3 DNA: TGTGCCAGCAGTGTGGCCTCTGGGGCCAACGTCCTGACTTTC. Residues: CASSVASGANVLTF. The rearrangement links TRBV27 to TRBJ2-6; the D is unclear. The CDR3 totals 14 residues. V lost 5 bases and J 0 bases, leaving 5 bases between the germline ends. The germline V gene has CDR1 MNHEY and CDR2 SMNVEV (reference sequence).